The text below deals with one T cell receptor beta chain. Its antigen is unidentified. This sample is drawn from a study of vaccination effects on CD4 cells after COVID-19. The overall study: Post-vaccine specimens were collected at a median of 72 days following the second dose.

Trimming at V came to 8 bases and at J to 5 bases, leaving 16 bases not matched to a gene. The CDR3 sequence is 16 residues long. CDR1 is SNHLY and CDR2 is FYNNEI in the germline V gene. The protocol was immunoSEQ multiplex PCR, while the TCRdb copy is restricted to in-frame clones and leaves out a portion. The data show roughly 59,000 clones, roughly 78% seen once. In the ViraFEST assay, antigen-specific CD4+ clonotypes were identified by expansion after peptide-pool stimulation. An approximately ten-day culture period preceded the isolation of CD4+ T cells. Participants each got two BNT162b2 or mRNA-1273 vaccine doses.

The gene calls are TRBV2 and TRBJ2-5; TRBD2 aligns across 8 bases. The sample consisted of CD4+ T cells from PBMCs cultured with HCoV-OC43 spike peptides, taken after COVID-19 vaccination. As for subset: HCoV-OC43 spike overlapping peptide pool stimulation. The TCR was taken from a human donor who received a COVID-19 vaccine. Here the CDR3 DNA reads TGTGCCAGCCGAGTGGGCATAGCGGGGTTTCAGGAGACCCAGTACTTC. It yields the protein CASRVGIAGFQETQYF. The variable domain in full, with the rest retrieved from reference TRBV2 and TRBJ2-5, is EPEVTQTPSHQVTQMGQEVILRCVPISNHLYFYWYRQILGQKVEFLVSFYNNEISEKSEIFDDQFSVERPDGSNFTLKIRSTKLEDSAMYFCASRVGIAGFQETQYFGPGTRLLVL.